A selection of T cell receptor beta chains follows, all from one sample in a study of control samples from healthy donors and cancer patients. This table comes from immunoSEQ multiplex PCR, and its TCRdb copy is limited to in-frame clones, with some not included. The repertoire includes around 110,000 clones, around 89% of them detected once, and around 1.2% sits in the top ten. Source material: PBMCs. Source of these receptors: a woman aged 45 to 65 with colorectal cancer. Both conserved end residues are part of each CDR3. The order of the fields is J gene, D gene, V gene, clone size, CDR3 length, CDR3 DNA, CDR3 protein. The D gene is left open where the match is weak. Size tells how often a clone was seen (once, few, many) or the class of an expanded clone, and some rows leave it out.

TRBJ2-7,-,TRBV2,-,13,TGTGCCAGCAACCGCCTCGGCGGGTACGAGCAGTACTTC,CASNRLGGYEQYF
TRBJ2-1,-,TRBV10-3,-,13,TGTGCCATCAGAGGGTCCCTCGGCAATGAGCAGTTCTTC,CAIRGSLGNEQFF
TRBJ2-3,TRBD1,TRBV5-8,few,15,TGTGCCAGCAGCTCCGACAGGGTCCCCGGGAATACGCAGTATTTT,CASSSDRVPGNTQYF
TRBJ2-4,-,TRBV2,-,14,TGTGCCAGCAGAGAGGGTGTTTCCAAAAACATTCAGTACTTC,CASREGVSKNIQYF
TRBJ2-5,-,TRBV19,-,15,TGTGCCAGTAGTAAGCGGGCAAATCTAGACACGACCCAGTACTTC,CASSKRANLDTTQYF
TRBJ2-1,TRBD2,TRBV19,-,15,TGTGCCAGTAATTTACAGCGGGAGTCCCCCAATGAGCAGTTCTTC,CASNLQRESPNEQFF
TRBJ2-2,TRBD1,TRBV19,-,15,TGTGCCAGTAGTCAAGACAGGGGGCCCACCGGGGAGCTGTTTTTT,CASSQDRGPTGELFF
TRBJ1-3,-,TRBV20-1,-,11,TGCAGTGCTAGAGGGGGAAACACCATATATTTT,CSARGGNTIYF
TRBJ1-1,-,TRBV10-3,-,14,TGTGCCATCAGATTTTCGGACACGAACACTGAAGCTTTCTTT,CAIRFSDTNTEAFF
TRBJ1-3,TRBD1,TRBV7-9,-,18,TGTGCCAGCAGAGGGACAGGGGCTAGAGGGACAGCTGGAAACACCATATATTTT,CASRGTGARGTAGNTIYF
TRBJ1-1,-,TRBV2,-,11,TGTGCCAGTGATTTGAACACTGAAGCTTTCTTT,CASDLNTEAFF
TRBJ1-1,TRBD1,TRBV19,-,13,TGTGCCAGTAGCGGGACAGGAGGGACTGAAGCTTTCTTT,CASSGTGGTEAFF
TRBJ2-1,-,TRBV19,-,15,TGTGCCAGTACCGCCCTACCGAGCTCCTACAATGAGCAGTTCTTC,CASTALPSSYNEQFF
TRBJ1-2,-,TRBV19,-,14,TGTGCCAGTAGTATGACGGGGATTTGGCAAAACTACACCTTC,CASSMTGIWQNYTF
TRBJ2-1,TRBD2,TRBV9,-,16,TGTGCCAGCAGCGAATCGGGGGGAAGCTCCTACAATGAGCAGTTCTTC,CASSESGGSSYNEQFF
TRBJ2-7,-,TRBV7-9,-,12,TGTGCCAGCAGCTTAGCGAGGACAGAGCAGTACTTC,CASSLARTEQYF
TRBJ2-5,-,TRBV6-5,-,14,TGTGCCAGCAGCCGCGACAGTAACCAAGAGACCCAGTACTTC,CASSRDSNQETQYF
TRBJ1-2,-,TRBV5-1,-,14,TGCGCCAGCAGCGTTGCCCACCTTAGCTATGGCTACACCTTC,CASSVAHLSYGYTF
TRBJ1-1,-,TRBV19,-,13,TGTGCCAGTAGTTCCGGGATTCACACTGAAGCTTTCTTT,CASSSGIHTEAFF
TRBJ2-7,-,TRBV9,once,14,TGTGCCAGCAGCGTAGCGGGCCAGGCCTACGAGCAGTACTTC,CASSVAGQAYEQYF
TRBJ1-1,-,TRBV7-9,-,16,TGTGCCAGCAGCTCCCCTCGTGGGGGGGAGAACACTGAAGCTTTCTTT,CASSSPRGGENTEAFF
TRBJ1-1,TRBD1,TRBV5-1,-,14,TGCGCCAGCAGCCGCGACAGGGGGGACACTGAAGCTTTCTTT,CASSRDRGDTEAFF
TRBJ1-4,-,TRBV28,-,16,TGTGCCAGCAGCCTTCATGCGGGACCGAGTAATGAAAAACTGTTTTTT,CASSLHAGPSNEKLFF
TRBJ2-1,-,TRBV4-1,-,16,TGCGCCAGCAGCCAAGTTTCGGGGGCAGGGAGGCATGAGCAGTTCTTC,CASSQVSGAGRHEQFF
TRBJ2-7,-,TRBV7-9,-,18,TGTGCCAGCAGCCAGGCGTATTCAAGGCAGGTGTTCTCCTACGAGCAGTACTTC,CASSQAYSRQVFSYEQYF
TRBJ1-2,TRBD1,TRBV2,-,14,TGTGCCAGCAGTGGAGACAGGGGGGGTGGAGGCTACACCTTC,CASSGDRGGGGYTF
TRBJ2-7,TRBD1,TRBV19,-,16,TGTGCCAGTAGTGCTCCCGGGACAGGGGGTACCTACGAGCAGTACTTC,CASSAPGTGGTYEQYF
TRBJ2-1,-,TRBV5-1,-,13,TGCGCCAGCAGCTGGCAGGACAACAATGAGCAGTTCTTC,CASSWQDNNEQFF
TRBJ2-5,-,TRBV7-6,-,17,TGTGCCAGCAGCTCCCCCTTAGGGGGGCGGGAGACGGAGACCCAGTACTTC,CASSSPLGGRETETQYF
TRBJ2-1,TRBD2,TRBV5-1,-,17,TGCGCCAGCAGCTTCTCGGCTAGCGGGAGACATTACAATGAGCAGTTCTTC,CASSFSASGRHYNEQFF
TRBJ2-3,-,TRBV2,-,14,TGTGCCAGCAGGGCCGGAGGGGGCACAGATACGCAGTATTTT,CASRAGGGTDTQYF